The 3 T cell receptor beta chains in this list originate from one sample, sequenced in a study of CD8 T cells in Susac syndrome. It was with random hexamers that 0.5 to 1 ug RNA was reverse transcribed. TCRdb independently ran MiXCR on the immunoSEQ multiplex PCR reads; one entry per CDR3 protein. The sample includes roughly 160,000 distinct CDR3 sequences, about 95% seen only once; the top ten take 0.14%. The sample was CD4+ T cells from PBMCs. Source of these receptors: a human donor in good health.

The chain combines TRBV3-1 with TRBJ2-7, with no clear D. Per the germline V gene, CDR1 is LGHDT and CDR2 is YNNKEL (reference sequence). The CDR3 has 11 amino acids. The V end was cut by 3 bases, the J end by 4 bases, with 4 bases between. CDR3 nucleotides: TGTGCCAGCAGCCAGCGTTACGAGCAGTACTTC. Its translation is CASSQRYEQYF.

The CDR3 bases are TGTGCCTGGGGAGTAGGTGATACGCAGTATTTT. Amino acid sequence: CAWGVGDTQYF. The V and J genes are TRBV30 and TRBJ2-3; D remains ambiguous. The CDR3 has 11 residues. Per germline, CDR1 GTSNPN and CDR2 SVGIG (reference sequence). The V and J ends lost 5 bases and 6 bases respectively, with 9 bases between them.

The rearrangement links TRBV4-3 to TRBJ2-5; 7 bases map to TRBD2. Trimming cost V 0 bases and J 5 bases; bases outside gene matches: 9. This CDR3 has 16 residues. In germline, CDR1 is LGHNA, CDR2 YSLEER. In DNA, the CDR3 is TGCGCCAGCAGCCAAGATTCGCAGCGGGGATTTGAGACCCAGTACTTC. Translated, it gives CASSQDSQRGFETQYF.